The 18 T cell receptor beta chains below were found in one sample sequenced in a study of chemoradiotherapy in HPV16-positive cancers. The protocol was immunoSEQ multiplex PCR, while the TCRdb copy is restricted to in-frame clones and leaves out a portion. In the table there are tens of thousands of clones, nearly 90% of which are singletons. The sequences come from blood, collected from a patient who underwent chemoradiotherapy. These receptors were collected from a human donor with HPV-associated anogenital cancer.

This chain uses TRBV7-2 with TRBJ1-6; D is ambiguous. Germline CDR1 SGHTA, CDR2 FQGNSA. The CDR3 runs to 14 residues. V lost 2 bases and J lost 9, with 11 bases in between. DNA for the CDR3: TGTGCCAGCAGCTTAAATACGGCGAGTTCACCCCTCCACTTT. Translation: CASSLNTASSPLHF. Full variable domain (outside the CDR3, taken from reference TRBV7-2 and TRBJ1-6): GAGVSQSPSNKVTEKGKDVELRCDPISGHTALYWYRQSLGQGLEFLIYFQGNSAPDKSGLPSDRFSAERTGGSVSTLTIQRTQQEDSAVYLCASSLNTASSPLHFGNGTRLTVT.

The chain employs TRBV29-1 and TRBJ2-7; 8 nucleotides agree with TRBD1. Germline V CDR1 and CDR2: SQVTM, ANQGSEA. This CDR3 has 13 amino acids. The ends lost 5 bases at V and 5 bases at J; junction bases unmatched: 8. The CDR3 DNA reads TGCAGCGTTCTTTCCGACAGGGGCAACGAGCAGTACTTC. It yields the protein CSVLSDRGNEQYF.

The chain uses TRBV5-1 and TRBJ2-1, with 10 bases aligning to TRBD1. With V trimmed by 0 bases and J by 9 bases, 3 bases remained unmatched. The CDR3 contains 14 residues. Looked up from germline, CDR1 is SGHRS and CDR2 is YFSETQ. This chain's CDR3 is CASSLGQGAGEQFF. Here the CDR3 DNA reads TGCGCCAGCAGCTTGGGACAGGGGGCTGGTGAGCAGTTCTTC.

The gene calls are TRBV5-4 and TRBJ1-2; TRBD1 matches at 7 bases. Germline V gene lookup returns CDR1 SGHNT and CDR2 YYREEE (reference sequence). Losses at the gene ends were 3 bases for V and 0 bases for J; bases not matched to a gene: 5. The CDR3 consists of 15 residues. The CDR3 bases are TGTGCCAGCAGCTCCCGGGACAGTTCTAACTATGGCTACACCTTC. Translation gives CASSSRDSSNYGYTF.

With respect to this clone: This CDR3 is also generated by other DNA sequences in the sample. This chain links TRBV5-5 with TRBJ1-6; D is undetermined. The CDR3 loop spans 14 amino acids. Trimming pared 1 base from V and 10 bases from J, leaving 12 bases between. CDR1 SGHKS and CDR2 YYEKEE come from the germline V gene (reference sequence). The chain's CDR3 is CASSLWPGESPLHF. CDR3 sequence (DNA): TGTGCCAGCAGCTTGTGGCCAGGAGAATCACCCCTCCACTTT.

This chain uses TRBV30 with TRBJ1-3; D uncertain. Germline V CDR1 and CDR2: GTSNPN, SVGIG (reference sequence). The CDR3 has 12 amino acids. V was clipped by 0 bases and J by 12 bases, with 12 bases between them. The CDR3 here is CAWSVRLGNIYF. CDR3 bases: TGTGCCTGGAGTGTACGGCTGGGAAACATATATTTT.

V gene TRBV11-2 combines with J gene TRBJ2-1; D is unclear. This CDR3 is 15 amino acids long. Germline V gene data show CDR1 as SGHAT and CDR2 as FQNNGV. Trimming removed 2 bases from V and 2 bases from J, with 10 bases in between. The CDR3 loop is CASSLSNTPYNEQFF. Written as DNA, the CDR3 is TGTGCCAGCAGCTTATCCAACACCCCCTACAATGAGCAGTTCTTC. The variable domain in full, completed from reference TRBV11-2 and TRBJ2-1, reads EAGVAQSPRYKIIEKRQSVAFWCNPISGHATLYWYQQILGQGPKLLIQFQNNGVVDDSQLPKDRFSAERLKGVDSTLKIQPAKLEDSAVYLCASSLSNTPYNEQFFGPGTRLTVL.

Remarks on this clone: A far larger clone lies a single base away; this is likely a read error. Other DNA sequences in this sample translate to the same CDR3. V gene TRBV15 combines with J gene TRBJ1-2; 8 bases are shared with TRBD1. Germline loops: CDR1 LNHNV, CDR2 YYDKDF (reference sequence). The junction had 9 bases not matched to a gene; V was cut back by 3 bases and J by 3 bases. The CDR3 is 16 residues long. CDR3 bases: TGTGCCACCAGCAGTGGGGCCGGACAGGGTCACTATGGCTACACCTTC. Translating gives CATSSGAGQGHYGYTF.

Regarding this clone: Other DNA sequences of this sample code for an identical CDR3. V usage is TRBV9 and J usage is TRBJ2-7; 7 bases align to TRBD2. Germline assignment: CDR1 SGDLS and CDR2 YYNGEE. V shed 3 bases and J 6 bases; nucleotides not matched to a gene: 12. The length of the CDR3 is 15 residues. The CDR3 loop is CASSAGGPSGGEQYF. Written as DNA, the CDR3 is TGTGCCAGCAGCGCGGGGGGTCCTTCGGGAGGCGAGCAGTACTTC.

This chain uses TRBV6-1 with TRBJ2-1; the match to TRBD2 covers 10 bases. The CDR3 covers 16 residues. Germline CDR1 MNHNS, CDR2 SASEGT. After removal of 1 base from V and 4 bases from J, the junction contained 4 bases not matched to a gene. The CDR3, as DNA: TGTGCCAGCAGTGAAGAATGGACTAGCGGATACAATGAGCAGTTCTTC. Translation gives CASSEEWTSGYNEQFF.

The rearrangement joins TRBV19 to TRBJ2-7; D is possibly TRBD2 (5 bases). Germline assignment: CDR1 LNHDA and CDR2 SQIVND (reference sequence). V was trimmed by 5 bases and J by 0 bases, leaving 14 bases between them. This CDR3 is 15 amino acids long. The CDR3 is CASSFLADSSYEQYF. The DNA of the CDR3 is TGTGCCAGTAGTTTTCTAGCCGATAGCTCCTACGAGCAGTACTTC. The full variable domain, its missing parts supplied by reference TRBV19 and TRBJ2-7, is DGGITQSPKYLFRKEGQNVTLSCEQNLNHDAMYWYRQDPGQGLRLIYYSQIVNDFQKGDIAEGYSVSREKKESFPLTVTSAQKNPTAFYLCASSFLADSSYEQYFGPGTRLTVT.

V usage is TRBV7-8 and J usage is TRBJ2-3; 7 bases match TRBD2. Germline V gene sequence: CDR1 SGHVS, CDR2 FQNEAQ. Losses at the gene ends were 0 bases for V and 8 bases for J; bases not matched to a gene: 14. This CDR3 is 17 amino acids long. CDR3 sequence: CASSLAPRDYGRGTQYF. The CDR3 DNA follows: TGTGCCAGCAGCTTAGCCCCTCGGGACTACGGGCGGGGTACGCAGTATTTT.

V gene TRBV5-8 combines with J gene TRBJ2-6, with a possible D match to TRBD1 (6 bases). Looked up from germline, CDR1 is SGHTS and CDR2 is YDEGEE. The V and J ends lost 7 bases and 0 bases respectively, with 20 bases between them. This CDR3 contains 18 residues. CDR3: CASSRVQGSNSGANVLTF. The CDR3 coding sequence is TGTGCCAGCTCCCGGGTACAGGGAAGCAACTCTGGGGCCAACGTCCTGACTTTC.

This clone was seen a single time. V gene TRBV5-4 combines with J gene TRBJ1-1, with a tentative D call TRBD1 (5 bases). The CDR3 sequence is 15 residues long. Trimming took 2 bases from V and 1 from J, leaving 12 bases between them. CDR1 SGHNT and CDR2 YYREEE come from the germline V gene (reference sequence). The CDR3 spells CASSFESQGNTEAFF. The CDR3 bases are TGTGCCAGCAGCTTTGAGAGCCAGGGGAACACTGAAGCTTTCTTT.

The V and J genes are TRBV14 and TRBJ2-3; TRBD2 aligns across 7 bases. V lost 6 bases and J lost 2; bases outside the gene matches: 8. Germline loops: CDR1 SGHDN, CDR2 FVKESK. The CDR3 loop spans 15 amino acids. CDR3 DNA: TGTGCCAGCAGTCGCGGACTAGGCCTCACAGATACGCAGTATTTT. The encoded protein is CASSRGLGLTDTQYF.

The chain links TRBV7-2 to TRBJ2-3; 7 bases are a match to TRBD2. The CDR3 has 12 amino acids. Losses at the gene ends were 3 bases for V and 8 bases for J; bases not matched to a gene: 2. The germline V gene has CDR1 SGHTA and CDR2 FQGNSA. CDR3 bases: TGTGCCAGCAGCTTTCCTAGCGGTACGCAGTATTTT. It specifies CASSFPSGTQYF.

CDR3 nucleotide sequence: TGTGCCAGCAGTGAATATTCGGCAGGGGGAGGTTTGTGGGGCTACACCTTC. Translated: CASSEYSAGGGLWGYTF. The V call is TRBV25-1, the J call TRBJ1-2; 7 bases are shared with TRBD1. This CDR3 is built from 17 residues. The J segment lost 8 bases and the V segment lost 0 bases, leaving 15 bases of the junction unmatched. Germline CDR1 and CDR2: MGHDK and SYGVNS.

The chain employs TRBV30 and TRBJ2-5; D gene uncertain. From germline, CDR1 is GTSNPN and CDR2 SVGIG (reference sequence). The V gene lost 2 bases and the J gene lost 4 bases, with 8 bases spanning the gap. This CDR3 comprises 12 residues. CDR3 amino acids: CAWSPVPETQYF. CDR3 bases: TGTGCCTGGAGTCCGGTTCCAGAGACCCAGTACTTC.